This T cell receptor (beta chain) comes out of a study of CD8+ T cells in alopecia areata. The length of the CDR3 is 14 residues. Germline assignment: CDR1 LNHDA and CDR2 SQIVND (reference sequence). V trimming: 10 bases; J trimming: 2 bases; junction bases outside the gene matches: 9. Once RNA had been extracted, it was reverse transcribed into cDNA to act as the sequencing template. The repertoire was sequenced with immunoSEQ multiplex PCR; TCRdb's copy has only in-frame clones and lacks some. Of roughly 200,000 clones listed, 45% to 70% were seen once; the top ten hold around 5%. The TCR sequence derives from a human donor in good health. This rearrangement joins TRBV19 to TRBJ2-7; 9 nucleotides agree with TRBD1. Sequencing was carried out using CD8+ T cells sorted from blood. CDR3 in amino acids: CATTPGTGPYEQYF. CDR3 coding DNA: TGTGCCACGACTCCCGGGACAGGGCCCTACGAGCAGTACTTC.